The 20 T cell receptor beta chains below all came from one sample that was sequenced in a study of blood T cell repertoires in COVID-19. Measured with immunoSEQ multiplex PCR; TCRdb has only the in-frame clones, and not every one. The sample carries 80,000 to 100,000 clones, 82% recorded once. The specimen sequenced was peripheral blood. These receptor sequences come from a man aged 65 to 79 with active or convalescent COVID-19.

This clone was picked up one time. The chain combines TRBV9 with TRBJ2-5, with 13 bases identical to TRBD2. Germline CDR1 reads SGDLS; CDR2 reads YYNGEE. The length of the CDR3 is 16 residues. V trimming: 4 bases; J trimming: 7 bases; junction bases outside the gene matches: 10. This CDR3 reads CASSSRTSGGRGTQYF. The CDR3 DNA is TGTGCCAGCAGCTCGCGGACTAGCGGGGGTAGGGGGACCCAGTACTTC.

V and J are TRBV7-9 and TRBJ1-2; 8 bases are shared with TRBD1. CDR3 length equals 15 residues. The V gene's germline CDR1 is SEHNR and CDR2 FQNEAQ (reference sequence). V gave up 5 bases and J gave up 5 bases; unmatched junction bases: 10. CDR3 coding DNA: TGTGCCAGCAGCCCGTCAGGGGGCGTACCGTATGGCTACACCTTC. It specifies CASSPSGGVPYGYTF.

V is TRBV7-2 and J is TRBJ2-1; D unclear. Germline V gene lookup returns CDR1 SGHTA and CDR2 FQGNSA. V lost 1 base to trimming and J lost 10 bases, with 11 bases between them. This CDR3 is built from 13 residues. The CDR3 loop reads CASSLGVGSEQFF. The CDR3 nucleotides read TGTGCCAGCAGCTTAGGAGTCGGTAGCGAGCAGTTCTTC.

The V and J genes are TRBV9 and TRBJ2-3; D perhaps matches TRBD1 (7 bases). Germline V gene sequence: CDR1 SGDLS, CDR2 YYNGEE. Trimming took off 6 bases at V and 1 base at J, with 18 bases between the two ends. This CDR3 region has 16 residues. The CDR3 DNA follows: TGTGCCAGCACCAGGGGGGCCGGGGTGGGCACAGATACGCAGTATTTT. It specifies CASTRGAGVGTDTQYF.

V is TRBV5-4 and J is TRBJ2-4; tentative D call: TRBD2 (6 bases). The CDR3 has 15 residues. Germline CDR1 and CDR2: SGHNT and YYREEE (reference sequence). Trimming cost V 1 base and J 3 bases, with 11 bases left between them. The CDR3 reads CASSLTLASKNIQYF. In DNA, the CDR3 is TGTGCCAGCAGCTTGACACTAGCAAGCAAAAACATTCAGTACTTC.

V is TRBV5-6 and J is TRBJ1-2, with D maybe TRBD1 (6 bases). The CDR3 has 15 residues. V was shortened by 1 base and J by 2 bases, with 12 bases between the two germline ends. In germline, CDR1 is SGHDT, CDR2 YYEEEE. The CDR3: CASSLLWGRNYGYTF. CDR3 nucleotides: TGTGCCAGCAGCTTGTTGTGGGGGCGCAACTATGGCTACACCTTC.

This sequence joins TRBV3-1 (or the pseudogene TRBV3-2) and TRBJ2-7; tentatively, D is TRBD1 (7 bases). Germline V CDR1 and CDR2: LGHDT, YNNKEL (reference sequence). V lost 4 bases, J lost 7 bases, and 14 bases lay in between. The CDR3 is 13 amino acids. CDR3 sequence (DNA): TGTGCCAGCAGCCGGGGGGACAGACGGGAGCAGTACTTC. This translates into CASSRGDRREQYF.

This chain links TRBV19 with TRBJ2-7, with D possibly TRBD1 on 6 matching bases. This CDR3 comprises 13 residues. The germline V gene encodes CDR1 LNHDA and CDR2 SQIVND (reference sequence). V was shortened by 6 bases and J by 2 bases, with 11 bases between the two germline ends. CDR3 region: CASRVDSTYEQYF. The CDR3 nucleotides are TGTGCCAGTAGGGTGGACAGTACCTACGAGCAGTACTTC.

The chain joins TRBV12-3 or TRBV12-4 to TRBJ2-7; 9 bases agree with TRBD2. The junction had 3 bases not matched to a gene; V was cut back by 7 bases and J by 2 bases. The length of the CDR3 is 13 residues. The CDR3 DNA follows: TGTGCCAGCAATAGCGGGGGCACCTACGAGCAGTACTTC. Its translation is CASNSGGTYEQYF.

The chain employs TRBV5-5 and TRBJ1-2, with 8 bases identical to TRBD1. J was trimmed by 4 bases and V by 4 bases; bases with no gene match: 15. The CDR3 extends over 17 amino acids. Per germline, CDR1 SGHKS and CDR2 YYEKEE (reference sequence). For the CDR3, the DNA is TGTGCCAGCAGCCCTAGAACGCCGGGACAGGACATCTATGGCTACACCTTC. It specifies CASSPRTPGQDIYGYTF. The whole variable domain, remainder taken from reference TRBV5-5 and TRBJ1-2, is DAGVTQSPTHLIKTRGQQVTLRCSPISGHKSVSWYQQVLGQGPQFIFQYYEKEERGRGNFPDRFSARQFPNYSSELNVNALLLGDSALYLCASSPRTPGQDIYGYTFGSGTRLTVV.

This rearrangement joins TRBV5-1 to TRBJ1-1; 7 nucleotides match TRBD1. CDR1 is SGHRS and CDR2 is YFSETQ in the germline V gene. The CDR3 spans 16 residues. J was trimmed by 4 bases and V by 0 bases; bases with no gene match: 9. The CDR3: CASSLEAQGVGTEAFF. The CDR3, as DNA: TGCGCCAGCAGCTTGGAGGCGCAGGGGGTGGGCACTGAAGCTTTCTTT.

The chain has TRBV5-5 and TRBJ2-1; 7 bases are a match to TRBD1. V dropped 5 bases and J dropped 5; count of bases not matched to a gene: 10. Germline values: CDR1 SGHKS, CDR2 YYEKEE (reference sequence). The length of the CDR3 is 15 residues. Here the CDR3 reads CASRSTGTVNNEQFF. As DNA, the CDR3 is TGTGCCAGCAGGTCCACCGGGACAGTAAACAATGAGCAGTTCTTC.

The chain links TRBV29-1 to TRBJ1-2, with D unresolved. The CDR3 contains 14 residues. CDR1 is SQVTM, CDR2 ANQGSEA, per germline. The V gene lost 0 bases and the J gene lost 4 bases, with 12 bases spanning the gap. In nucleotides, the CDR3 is TGCAGCGTTGAAGAGGGAGGGTTGGTCTATGGCTACACCTTC. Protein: CSVEEGGLVYGYTF.

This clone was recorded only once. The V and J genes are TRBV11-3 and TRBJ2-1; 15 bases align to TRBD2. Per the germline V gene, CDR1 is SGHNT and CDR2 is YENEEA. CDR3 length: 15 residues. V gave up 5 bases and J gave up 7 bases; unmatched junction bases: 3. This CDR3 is CASSRTSGRGNEQFF. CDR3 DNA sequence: TGTGCCAGCAGCCGGACTAGCGGGAGGGGTAATGAGCAGTTCTTC.

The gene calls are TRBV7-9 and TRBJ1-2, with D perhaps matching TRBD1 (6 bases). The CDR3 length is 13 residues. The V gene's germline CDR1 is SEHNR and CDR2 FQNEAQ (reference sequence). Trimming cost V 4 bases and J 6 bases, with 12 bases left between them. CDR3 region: CASSYMTGDGYTF. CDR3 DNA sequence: TGTGCCAGCAGCTATATGACAGGTGATGGCTACACCTTC.

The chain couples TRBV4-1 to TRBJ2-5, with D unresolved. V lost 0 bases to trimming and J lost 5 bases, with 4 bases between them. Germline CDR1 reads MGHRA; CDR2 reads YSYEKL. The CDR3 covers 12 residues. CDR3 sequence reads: CASSQDLETQYF. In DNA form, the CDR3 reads TGCGCCAGCAGCCAAGATCTGGAGACCCAGTACTTC.

CDR3 protein: CASSLQAGEQYF. In DNA, the CDR3 is TGTGCCAGCAGTTTACAGGCGGGCGAGCAGTACTTC. The rearrangement links TRBV12-3 or TRBV12-4 to TRBJ2-7, with D tentatively TRBD2 (5 bases). V was shortened by 2 bases and J by 6 bases, with 8 bases between the two germline ends. The CDR3 totals 12 residues.

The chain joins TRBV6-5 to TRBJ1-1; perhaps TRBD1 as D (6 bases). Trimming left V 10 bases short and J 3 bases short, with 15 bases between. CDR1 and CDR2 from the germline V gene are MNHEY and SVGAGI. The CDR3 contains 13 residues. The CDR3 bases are TGTGCCACCGGGGAGGGGGAAGACACTGAAGCTTTCTTT. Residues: CATGEGEDTEAFF.

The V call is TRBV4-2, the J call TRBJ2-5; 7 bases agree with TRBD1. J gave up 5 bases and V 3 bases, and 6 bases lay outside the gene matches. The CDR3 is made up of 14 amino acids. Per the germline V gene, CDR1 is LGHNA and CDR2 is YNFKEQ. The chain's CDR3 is CASSHGQARETQYF. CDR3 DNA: TGTGCCAGCAGCCACGGACAGGCAAGGGAGACCCAGTACTTC.

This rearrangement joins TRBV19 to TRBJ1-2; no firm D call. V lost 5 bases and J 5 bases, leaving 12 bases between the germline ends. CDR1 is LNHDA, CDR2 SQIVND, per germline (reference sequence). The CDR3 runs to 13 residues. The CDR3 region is CASSFPGYYGYTF. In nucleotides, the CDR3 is TGTGCCAGTAGTTTCCCAGGATATTATGGCTACACCTTC.